The rows below give T cell receptor beta chains drawn from one sample of a study of long-term antiretroviral therapy in people with HIV. The method was immunoSEQ multiplex PCR; TCRdb's version includes in-frame clones alone and lacks a portion of them. The sample carries about 15,000 clones, approximately 78% recorded once. Source: unsorted PBMCs, taken 0.3 years after starting antiretroviral therapy. The receptors were gathered from a man aged 18 to 30 with HIV. Both conserved end residues are part of each CDR3. The D gene is left open where the match is weak. A clone size is listed for some rows: how often the clone was seen (once, few, many), or a class if it is expanded.

d_call clone_size j_call v_call cdr3_aa cdr3_nt
NA NA TRBJ1-1 TRBV5-1 CASSLTADEAFF TGCGCCAGCAGCTTGACGGCGGACGAAGCTTTCTTT
NA NA TRBJ1-1 TRBV15 CATSTDVNTEAFF TGTGCCACCAGCACGGACGTAAACACTGAAGCTTTCTTT
NA NA TRBJ2-2 TRBV29-1 CSVDRDTGELFF TGCAGCGTTGACAGGGACACCGGGGAGCTGTTTTTT
TRBD1 NA TRBJ2-5 TRBV18 CASSPRTGGMTETQYF TGTGCCAGCTCACCCCGGACAGGGGGTATGACGGAGACCCAGTACTTC
NA NA TRBJ1-4 TRBV7-9 CASSFGTAKEKLFF TGTGCCAGCAGCTTCGGGACCGCTAAGGAAAAACTGTTTTTT
NA NA TRBJ2-1 TRBV29-1 CSVDLWRNEQFF TGCAGCGTGGACCTCTGGCGCAATGAGCAGTTCTTC
NA NA TRBJ2-3 TRBV5-1 CASSLRAGSDTQYF TGCGCCAGCAGCTTGAGGGCAGGATCAGATACGCAGTATTTT
NA once TRBJ2-5 TRBV7-9 CASSGAFGIQETQYF TGTGCCAGCAGTGGGGCTTTTGGGATACAAGAGACCCAGTACTTC
TRBD2 NA TRBJ2-1 TRBV5-1 CASSSFGTSTHEQFF TGCGCCAGCAGCTCCTTCGGGACTAGCACGCATGAGCAGTTCTTC
TRBD2 NA TRBJ2-1 TRBV28 CASSLPSGGDYNEQFF TGTGCCAGCAGTTTACCGAGCGGGGGGGACTACAATGAGCAGTTCTTC
TRBD2 once TRBJ2-5 TRBV28 CASSFSTSGGAETQYF TGTGCCAGCAGTTTCTCGACTAGCGGGGGGGCAGAGACCCAGTACTTC
NA few TRBJ1-2 TRBV6-4 CASSDSAENNYGYTF TGTGCCAGCAGTGACTCGGCGGAGAATAACTATGGCTACACCTTC
NA NA TRBJ2-5 TRBV7-2 CASSFSYQETQYF TGTGCCAGCAGCTTTTCGTACCAAGAGACCCAGTACTTC
NA NA TRBJ1-5 TRBV5-1 CASSLDRQKGQPQHF TGCGCCAGCAGCCTGGATCGACAGAAGGGTCAGCCCCAGCATTTT
TRBD1 NA TRBJ1-1 TRBV10-3 CAISESRGKSTEAFF TGTGCCATCAGTGAGTCCAGGGGGAAAAGTACTGAAGCTTTCTTT
NA NA TRBJ2-3 TRBV29-1 CSVESGPTQYF TGCAGCGTTGAATCGGGCCCCACGCAGTATTTT
NA NA TRBJ2-3 TRBV7-2 CASSLWPDTQYF TGTGCCAGCAGCTTATGGCCAGATACGCAGTATTTT
NA few TRBJ1-5 TRBV19 CASSWGFIQPQHF TGTGCCAGTAGCTGGGGGTTTATTCAGCCCCAGCATTTT
NA NA TRBJ1-2 TRBV6-5 CASSISQGGSGYTF TGTGCCAGCAGTATAAGCCAGGGAGGGAGTGGCTACACCTTC
NA NA TRBJ1-1 TRBV5-1 CASSLLTENTEAFF TGCGCCAGCAGCTTGTTGACAGAGAACACTGAAGCTTTCTTT
NA few TRBJ1-2 TRBV19 CASSFSPGDTYGYTF TGTGCCAGTAGTTTCTCACCGGGAGACACCTATGGCTACACCTTC
TRBD2 NA TRBJ2-1 TRBV11-3 CASSLTGGNSYNEQFF TGTGCCAGCAGCCTGACGGGGGGGAACTCCTACAATGAGCAGTTCTTC
NA NA TRBJ1-6 TRBV10-2 CASRAPRDSPLHF TGCGCCAGCAGGGCCCCTCGGGATTCACCCCTCCACTTT
NA once TRBJ1-1 TRBV6-1 CASSGGNTEAFF TGTGCCAGCAGTGGAGGGAACACTGAAGCTTTCTTT
NA NA TRBJ1-5 TRBV4-1 CASSPRDGGHQPQHF TGCGCCAGCAGCCCAAGAGACGGAGGCCATCAGCCCCAGCATTTT
NA NA TRBJ1-5 TRBV7-2 CASSQQWGQSNQPQHF TGTGCCAGCAGCCAGCAGTGGGGTCAGAGCAATCAGCCCCAGCATTTT
NA once TRBJ2-7 TRBV14 CASSQGAYEQYF TGTGCCAGCAGCCAAGGGGCCTACGAGCAGTACTTC
TRBD1 NA TRBJ1-2 TRBV18 CASSSLQGARGYTF TGTGCCAGCTCATCGTTACAGGGGGCGCGCGGCTACACCTTC
NA NA TRBJ1-2 TRBV29-1 CSAQNSVDPYGYTF TGCAGCGCCCAAAACAGTGTCGACCCGTATGGCTACACCTTC
NA once TRBJ2-3 TRBV9 CASSVIGSTDTQYF TGTGCCAGCAGCGTAATCGGCTCCACAGATACGCAGTATTTT
NA NA TRBJ2-3 TRBV4-1 CASSQASSHTDTQYF TGCGCCAGCAGCCAAGCATCTAGCCACACAGATACGCAGTATTTT
NA NA TRBJ2-2 TRBV1 CTSSLRQSRCHTGELFF TGCACCAGCAGCCTAAGACAGTCCCGATGCCACACCGGGGAGCTGTTTTTT
NA NA TRBJ1-5 TRBV6-1 CASSEGVFGNQPQHF TGTGCCAGCAGTGAAGGGGTATTTGGTAATCAGCCCCAGCATTTT
NA NA TRBJ1-1 TRBV19 CASSTQASEAFF TGTGCCAGTAGCACACAGGCTTCTGAAGCTTTCTTT
NA NA TRBJ1-2 TRBV18 CASSLSMDSLIHGYTF TGTGCCAGCTCACTTTCCATGGACAGTCTCATACATGGCTACACCTTC
NA NA TRBJ1-4 TRBV5-8 CASSLGTVNEKLFF TGTGCCAGCAGCTTGGGGACGGTTAATGAAAAACTGTTTTTT